A selection of T cell receptor beta chains follows, all from one sample in a study of blood T cell repertoires in COVID-19. Assay used: immunoSEQ multiplex PCR; TCRdb lists only in-frame clones, some missing. Of roughly 240,000 clones detected, roughly 82% appear once; the ten largest clones hold about 4.8%. The sequenced sample was peripheral blood. The source of these receptors is a woman between 65 and 79 years old with acute or convalescent COVID-19. Both conserved end residues are part of each CDR3. D genes are given only for firm matches. Not all rows give a size; the values are once, few, many and, for expanded clones, a class.

d_call j_call v_call clone_size cdr3_aa cdr3_nt
. TRBJ1-2 TRBV7-2 . CASSLGDFLRGYTF TGTGCCAGCAGCTTAGGGGACTTTCTGAGGGGCTACACCTTC
TRBD1 TRBJ2-2 TRBV7-9 once CASSLFRGDRDGGELFF TGTGCCAGCAGCCTATTCCGGGGGGACAGGGATGGCGGGGAGCTGTTTTTT
. TRBJ2-3 TRBV5-4 . CASSRGGPSDTQYF TGTGCCAGCAGCCGCGGGGGCCCGTCAGATACGCAGTATTTT
TRBD1 TRBJ1-1 TRBV5-4 . CASSTQGQRAEAFF TGTGCCAGCAGCACCCAGGGACAGAGGGCTGAAGCTTTCTTT
. TRBJ1-1 TRBV6-1 . CASSGGNREIRTEAFF TGTGCCAGCAGTGGTGGTAACAGGGAAATTCGGACTGAAGCTTTCTTT
. TRBJ1-6 TRBV6-5 . CASSSRGNSPLHF TGTGCCAGCAGTAGTCGAGGGAATTCACCCCTCCACTTT
. TRBJ1-1 TRBV2 . CASSVASGATEAFF TGTGCCAGCAGTGTAGCCTCAGGGGCCACTGAAGCTTTCTTT
. TRBJ1-2 TRBV4-3 . CASSQDAPGGSVYGYTF TGCGCCAGCAGCCAAGATGCCCCAGGAGGGTCCGTTTATGGCTACACCTTC
. TRBJ2-3 TRBV6-5 . CASARIDTQYF TGTGCCAGCGCGAGGATTGATACGCAGTATTTT
. TRBJ1-2 TRBV6-2/TRBV6-3 few CASSSGVYGYTF TGTGCCAGCAGTTCAGGGGTCTATGGCTACACCTTC
. TRBJ2-1 TRBV7-9 once CASSLEGGIYNEQFF TGTGCCAGCAGCTTAGAGGGGGGGATCTACAATGAGCAGTTCTTC
TRBD1 TRBJ1-6 TRBV3-1/TRBV3-2 . CASSQVSAGGSPLHF TGTGCCAGCAGCCAAGTTTCGGCAGGGGGATCACCCCTCCACTTT
TRBD2 TRBJ2-1 TRBV3-1/TRBV3-2 . CASSRGLAGANEQFF TGTGCCAGCAGCCGGGGACTAGCGGGGGCAAATGAGCAGTTCTTC
. TRBJ1-1 TRBV5-4 . CASSLQGPSAEAFF TGTGCCAGCAGTTTACAGGGTCCGAGTGCTGAAGCTTTCTTT
. TRBJ1-2 TRBV4-3 . CASSQDLQGIGYGYTF TGCGCCAGCAGCCAAGATTTACAGGGAATCGGCTATGGCTACACCTTC
TRBD1 TRBJ1-2 TRBV7-8 . CASSLAGVRDSHNYGYTF TGTGCCAGCAGCTTAGCGGGGGTCCGGGACAGTCATAACTATGGCTACACCTTC
. TRBJ2-7 TRBV7-2 . CASSLSPRLEQYF TGTGCCAGCAGCTTATCCCCTCGACTAGAGCAGTACTTC
. TRBJ1-2 TRBV11-2 . CASSLGVYGYTF TGTGCCAGCAGCTTAGGAGTTTATGGCTACACCTTC
TRBD2 TRBJ2-5 TRBV3-1/TRBV3-2 . CASSQSGLAGRETQYF TGTGCCAGCAGCCAATCCGGACTAGCGGGGCGGGAGACCCAGTACTTC
TRBD1 TRBJ1-4 TRBV5-1 few CASSPTGTGGEKLFF TGCGCCAGCAGCCCTACCGGGACAGGGGGGGAAAAACTGTTTTTT
. TRBJ1-4 TRBV30 few CACILQGLNEKLFF TGTGCCTGCATTCTACAGGGCCTTAATGAAAAACTGTTTTTT
. TRBJ1-5 TRBV15 few CATSRDEGLEPQHF TGTGCCACCAGCAGAGATGAGGGCCTGGAGCCCCAGCATTTT
. TRBJ1-2 TRBV6-1 . CASSEEEGGGIYGYTF TGTGCCAGCAGTGAAGAGGAGGGCGGGGGGATCTATGGCTACACCTTC
TRBD2 TRBJ2-7 TRBV9 . CASSVAAGGYEQYF TGTGCCAGCAGCGTAGCGGCGGGAGGCTACGAGCAGTACTTC
TRBD1 TRBJ1-3 TRBV28 . CASSRQGAIGNTIYF TGTGCCAGCAGTCGACAGGGGGCAATCGGAAACACCATATATTTT
. TRBJ2-1 TRBV7-2 . CASSLSRGTYNEQFF TGTGCCAGCAGCTTATCTAGGGGGACCTACAATGAGCAGTTCTTC
. TRBJ1-3 TRBV14 few CASSSRRSSLSGNTIYF TGTGCCAGCAGCTCAAGGAGGAGTTCTCTCTCTGGAAACACCATATATTTT
TRBD2 TRBJ2-1 TRBV7-2 few CASRAKLAGSHNEQFF TGTGCCAGCAGGGCTAAGTTAGCGGGGAGCCACAATGAGCAGTTCTTC
TRBD1 TRBJ1-1 TRBV29-1 once CSLALTGDNTEAFF TGCAGCCTGGCCTTAACAGGGGATAACACTGAAGCTTTCTTT
. TRBJ2-2 TRBV19 . CASISGVGGRRNTGELFF TGTGCCAGTATATCGGGTGTGGGGGGGCGGAGAAACACCGGGGAGCTGTTTTTT
TRBD1 TRBJ1-1 TRBV28 few CASSPRQGGTEAFF TGTGCCAGCAGTCCAAGACAGGGAGGCACTGAAGCTTTCTTT
. TRBJ2-6 TRBV3-1/TRBV3-2 . CASSLSEPGANVLTF TGTGCCAGCAGCTTATCGGAGCCTGGGGCCAACGTCCTGACTTTC
. TRBJ1-2 TRBV14 once CASSQERGRGYTF TGTGCCAGCAGCCAAGAAAGGGGAAGAGGCTACACCTTC
. TRBJ2-1 TRBV29-1 . CSGAEDSYNEQFF TGCAGCGGAGCAGAGGATTCGTACAATGAGCAGTTCTTC
. TRBJ2-3 TRBV24-1 few CATSDKRTVSTDTQYF TGTGCCACCAGTGATAAGAGGACAGTTAGCACAGATACGCAGTATTTT
. TRBJ2-7 TRBV5-4 few CATVGLGSYEQYF TGTGCCACCGTGGGACTCGGCTCCTACGAGCAGTACTTC
TRBD1 TRBJ1-1 TRBV7-8 many CASSLAPQGVRTEAFF TGTGCCAGCAGCTTAGCTCCCCAGGGGGTGAGGACTGAAGCTTTCTTT
. TRBJ1-3 TRBV7-9 few CASSSHGQTSGNTIYF TGTGCCAGCAGCTCCCATGGCCAAACCTCTGGAAACACCATATATTTT
TRBD2 TRBJ2-5 TRBV6-5 . CASRVSGGETQYF TGTGCCAGCAGGGTTAGCGGGGGTGAGACCCAGTACTTC
. TRBJ1-1 TRBV5-4 . CASSLEFSTEAFF TGTGCCAGCAGCTTGGAATTCTCGACTGAAGCTTTCTTT
TRBD2 TRBJ2-5 TRBV4-1 . CASSQGHGTIQETQYF TGCGCCAGCAGCCAAGGACATGGGACTATCCAAGAGACCCAGTACTTC
. TRBJ1-5 TRBV7-9 . CASSTTGSGQPQHF TGTGCCAGTTCTACCACAGGTAGCGGTCAGCCCCAGCATTTT
. TRBJ2-1 TRBV29-1 . CSAFEGAPFYNEQFF TGCAGCGCGTTCGAGGGCGCCCCCTTCTACAATGAGCAGTTCTTC
. TRBJ1-2 TRBV7-2 . CASSDWTVYTF TGTGCCAGCAGCGATTGGACAGTCTACACCTTC
. TRBJ1-2 TRBV4-1 . CASSQASVNYGYTF TGCGCCAGCAGCCAAGCGTCGGTGAACTATGGCTACACCTTC
TRBD1 TRBJ1-1 TRBV3-1/TRBV3-2 few CASSQLPGQARKKTEAFF TGTGCCAGCAGTCAGTTACCGGGACAGGCGAGGAAGAAGACTGAAGCTTTCTTT
TRBD2 TRBJ2-3 TRBV19 . CASSTQLAGGSDTQYF TGTGCCAGTAGTACCCAACTAGCGGGGGGATCAGATACGCAGTATTTT
TRBD1 TRBJ2-1 TRBV6-4 . CASSDEDRAYNEQFF TGTGCCAGCAGTGACGAGGACAGGGCCTACAATGAGCAGTTCTTC
. TRBJ2-3 TRBV7-8 . CASSLLRDRLRGSTDTQYF TGTGCCAGCAGCTTGCTGAGGGACCGCTTGCGGGGAAGCACAGATACGCAGTATTTT
. TRBJ1-4 TRBV19 few CASSIPPGLGEKLFF TGTGCCAGTAGTATTCCGCCAGGGCTTGGTGAAAAACTGTTTTTT
. TRBJ2-1 TRBV28 once CASSLRPSSYNEQFF TGTGCCAGCAGTTTAAGGCCTAGCTCCTACAATGAGCAGTTCTTC
. TRBJ1-3 TRBV5-6 . CASSFFGGTPGNTIYF TGTGCCAGCAGCTTTTTTGGGGGGACTCCTGGAAACACCATATATTTT
TRBD2 TRBJ2-3 TRBV5-1 . CASSLLGRLAGLTDTQYF TGCGCCAGCAGCTTGTTAGGTCGGCTAGCGGGCCTCACAGATACGCAGTATTTT
. TRBJ1-3 TRBV9 . CASSAQGPSGNTIYF TGTGCCAGCAGCGCACAGGGCCCCTCTGGAAACACCATATATTTT
TRBD1 TRBJ1-5 TRBV2 . CASKTGATLNQPQHF TGTGCCAGCAAGACAGGGGCGACTCTCAATCAGCCCCAGCATTTT
. TRBJ1-2 TRBV19 . CASSIGGRWNYGYTF TGTGCCAGTAGTATAGGGGGGCGGTGGAACTATGGCTACACCTTC
. TRBJ2-1 TRBV6-8 . CASSYSGLFHTYNEQFF TGTGCCAGCAGTTACTCGGGCCTATTCCACACCTACAATGAGCAGTTCTTC
TRBD1 TRBJ2-2 TRBV5-1 . CASSLMGQGATGELFF TGCGCCAGCAGCTTAATGGGACAGGGGGCTACCGGGGAGCTGTTTTTT